This TCR beta chain was sequenced during a study of beta chain features in type 1 diabetes. Study results and limitations: Researchers report that Type 1 diabetes patients had moderately but significantly shorter TCRB CDR3s across all four CD4+ subsets. Still unanswered here is whether HLA type influences TCRB rearrangement.

The sequenced template was cDNA made from the entire isolated RNA. About 3.6 million reads per sample on average were obtained from naive, central memory and regulatory T cell samples. Profiled with immunoSEQ multiplex PCR; TCRdb holds only in-frame clones, not every one. The sample contains 120,000 to 150,000 clones, about 10% of which appear only once. Looked up from germline, CDR1 is MNHEY and CDR2 is SMNVEV (reference sequence). The CDR3 extends over 18 amino acids. V was trimmed by 2 bases and J by 1 base, leaving 21 bases between them. In this sample, this clone turned up a few times. Its target is not known.

The chain has TRBV27 and TRBJ2-7; D gene uncertain. This sequence originates from a man aged 18 to 30 in good health. Sequencing used naive CD4+ T cells from blood. CDR3 protein: CASSLRSPMRLVSYEQYF. CDR3 coding DNA: TGTGCCAGCAGTTTACGGTCCCCTATGAGGCTTGTATCCTACGAGCAGTACTTC.